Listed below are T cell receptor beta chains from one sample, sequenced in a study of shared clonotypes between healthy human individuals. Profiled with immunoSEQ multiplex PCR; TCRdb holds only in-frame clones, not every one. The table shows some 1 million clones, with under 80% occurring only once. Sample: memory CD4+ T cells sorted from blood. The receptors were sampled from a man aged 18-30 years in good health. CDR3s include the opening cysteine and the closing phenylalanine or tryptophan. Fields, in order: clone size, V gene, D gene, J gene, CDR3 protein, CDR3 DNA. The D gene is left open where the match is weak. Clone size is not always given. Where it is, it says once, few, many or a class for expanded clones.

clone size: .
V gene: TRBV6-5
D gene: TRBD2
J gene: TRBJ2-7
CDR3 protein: CASSPIAGPYEQYF
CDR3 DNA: TGTGCCAGCAGTCCGATAGCGGGCCCCTACGAGCAGTACTTC

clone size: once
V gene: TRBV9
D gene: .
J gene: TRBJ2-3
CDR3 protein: CASSVYSGQFPSTDTQYF
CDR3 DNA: TGTGCCAGCAGCGTTTACAGTGGCCAGTTTCCTAGCACAGATACGCAGTATTTT

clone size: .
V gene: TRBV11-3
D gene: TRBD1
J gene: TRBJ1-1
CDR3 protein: CASSLDGTGRAFF
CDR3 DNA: TGTGCCAGCAGCTTAGACGGGACAGGGCGGGCTTTCTTT

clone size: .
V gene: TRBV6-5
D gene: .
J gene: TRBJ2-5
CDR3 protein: CASSPWVSQETQYF
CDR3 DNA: TGTGCCAGCAGTCCGTGGGTCAGTCAAGAGACCCAGTACTTC

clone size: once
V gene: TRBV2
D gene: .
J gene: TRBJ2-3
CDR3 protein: CASTGRDTQYF
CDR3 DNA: TGTGCCAGCACCGGACGGGATACGCAGTATTTT

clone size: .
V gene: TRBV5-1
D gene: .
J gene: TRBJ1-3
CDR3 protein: CASSLDVTGGNTIYF
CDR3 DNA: TGCGCCAGCAGCTTGGATGTGACAGGCGGAAACACCATATATTTT

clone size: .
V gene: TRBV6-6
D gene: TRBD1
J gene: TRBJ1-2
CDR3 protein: CASSYSGQGSGGYTF
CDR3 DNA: TGTGCCAGCAGTTACTCCGGACAGGGATCGGGTGGCTACACCTTC

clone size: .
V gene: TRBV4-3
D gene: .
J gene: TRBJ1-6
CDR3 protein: CASSQDPNYLSPLHF
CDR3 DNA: TGCGCCAGCAGCCAAGATCCGAACTATCTTTCACCCCTCCACTTT

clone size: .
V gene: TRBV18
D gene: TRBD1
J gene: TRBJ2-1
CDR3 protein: CASSPPTGVNEQFF
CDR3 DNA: TGTGCCAGCTCACCACCGACAGGGGTCAATGAGCAGTTCTTC

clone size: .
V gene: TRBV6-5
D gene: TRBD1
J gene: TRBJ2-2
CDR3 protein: CASSDRDRNTGELFF
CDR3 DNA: TGTGCCAGCAGCGACCGGGACAGAAACACCGGGGAGCTGTTTTTT

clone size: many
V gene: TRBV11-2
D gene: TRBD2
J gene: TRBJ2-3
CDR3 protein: CASSLSGRSTDTQYF
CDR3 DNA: TGTGCCAGCAGCTTAAGCGGGAGATCGACAGATACGCAGTATTTT

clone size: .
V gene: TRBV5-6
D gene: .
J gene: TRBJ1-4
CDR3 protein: CASSLDRLREKLFF
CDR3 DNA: TGTGCCAGCAGCCTCGACAGGCTTCGAGAAAAACTGTTTTTT

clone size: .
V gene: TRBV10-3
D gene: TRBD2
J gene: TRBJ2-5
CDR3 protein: CAIRGGSYQTQYF
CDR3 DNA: TGTGCCATCAGGGGAGGGAGCTATCAGACCCAGTACTTC

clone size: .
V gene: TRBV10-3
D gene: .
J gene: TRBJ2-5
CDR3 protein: CAISESTGIQETQYF
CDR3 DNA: TGTGCCATCAGTGAGTCGACGGGAATTCAAGAGACCCAGTACTTC

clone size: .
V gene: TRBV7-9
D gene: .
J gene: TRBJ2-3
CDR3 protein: CASSPNTDTQYF
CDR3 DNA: TGTGCCAGCAGCCCGAACACAGATACGCAGTATTTT

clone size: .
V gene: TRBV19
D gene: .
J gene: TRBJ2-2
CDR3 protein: CASSTTYSGELFF
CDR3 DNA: TGTGCCAGTAGTACGACCTACAGCGGGGAGCTGTTTTTT

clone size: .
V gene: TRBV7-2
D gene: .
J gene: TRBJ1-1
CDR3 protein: CASSADGSLNTEAFF
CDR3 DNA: TGTGCCAGCAGCGCGGACGGCTCATTGAACACTGAAGCTTTCTTT

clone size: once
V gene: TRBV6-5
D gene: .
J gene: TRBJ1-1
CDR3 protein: CASSYGGAGAFF
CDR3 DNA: TGTGCCAGCAGTTACGGGGGGGCGGGAGCTTTCTTT

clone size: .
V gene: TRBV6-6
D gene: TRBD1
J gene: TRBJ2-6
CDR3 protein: CASSYSTGSGANVLTF
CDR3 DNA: TGTGCCAGCAGTTACTCGACAGGGAGTGGGGCCAACGTCCTGACTTTC

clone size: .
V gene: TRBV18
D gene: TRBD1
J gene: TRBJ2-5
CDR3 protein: CASSPPRLVRDSAEETQYF
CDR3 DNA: TGTGCCAGCTCACCCCCCCGACTCGTCCGGGACAGTGCAGAAGAGACCCAGTACTTC

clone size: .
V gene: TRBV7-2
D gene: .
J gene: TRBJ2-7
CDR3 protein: CASSWDFSNYEQYF
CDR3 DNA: TGTGCCAGCAGCTGGGACTTCTCAAACTACGAGCAGTACTTC

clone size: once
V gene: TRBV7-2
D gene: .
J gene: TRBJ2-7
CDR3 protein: CASVRWGTYEQYF
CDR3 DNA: TGTGCCAGCGTACGGTGGGGAACCTACGAGCAGTACTTC

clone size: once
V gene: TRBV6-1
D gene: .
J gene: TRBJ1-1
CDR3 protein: CASNLRTGGEAFF
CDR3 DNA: TGTGCCAGCAATCTGCGTACGGGGGGTGAAGCTTTCTTT

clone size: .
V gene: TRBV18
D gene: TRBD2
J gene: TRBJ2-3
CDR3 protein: CASSPPASGRTPQYF
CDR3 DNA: TGTGCCAGCTCACCTCCGGCCAGCGGGAGGACCCCGCAGTATTTT

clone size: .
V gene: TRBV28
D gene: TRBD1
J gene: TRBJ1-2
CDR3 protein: CASSQTGTKGYTF
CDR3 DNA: TGTGCCAGCAGCCAGACAGGGACTAAGGGCTACACCTTC

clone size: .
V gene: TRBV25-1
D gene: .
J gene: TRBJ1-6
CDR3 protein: CASRGTYNSPLHF
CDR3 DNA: TGTGCCAGCAGGGGGACTTATAATTCACCCCTCCACTTT

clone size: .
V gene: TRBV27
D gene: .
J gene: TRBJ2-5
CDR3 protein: CASSLISGETQYF
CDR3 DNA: TGTGCCAGCAGTTTAATATCTGGAGAGACCCAGTACTTC

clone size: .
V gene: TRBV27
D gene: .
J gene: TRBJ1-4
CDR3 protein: CASTSSAANEKLFF
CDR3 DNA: TGTGCCAGCACGAGCAGCGCCGCAAATGAAAAACTGTTTTTT

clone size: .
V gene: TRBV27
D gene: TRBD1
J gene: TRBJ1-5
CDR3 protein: CASRYTGGSDQPQHF
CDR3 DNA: TGTGCCAGCCGATATACAGGGGGCTCGGATCAGCCCCAGCATTTT

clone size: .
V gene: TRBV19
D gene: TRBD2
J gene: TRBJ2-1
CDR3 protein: CASSIDRAGGPNEQFF
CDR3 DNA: TGTGCCAGTAGTATAGATCGGGCGGGGGGGCCGAATGAGCAGTTCTTC

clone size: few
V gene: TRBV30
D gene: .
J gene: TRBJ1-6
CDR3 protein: CALGGDPSPLHF
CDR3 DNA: TGTGCCCTTGGCGGGGACCCTTCACCCCTCCACTTT

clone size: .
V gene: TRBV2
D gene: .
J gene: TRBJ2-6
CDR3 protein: CASSGSGPTNVLTF
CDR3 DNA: TGTGCCAGCAGTGGGTCCGGGCCAACCAACGTCCTGACTTTC

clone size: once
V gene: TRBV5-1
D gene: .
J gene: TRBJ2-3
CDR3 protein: CASSPGDTDTQYF
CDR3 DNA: TGCGCCAGCAGCCCTGGGGACACAGATACGCAGTATTTT

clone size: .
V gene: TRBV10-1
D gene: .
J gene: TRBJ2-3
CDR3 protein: CASSTTGTYTQYF
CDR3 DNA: TGCGCCAGCAGTACCACAGGGACCTATACGCAGTATTTT

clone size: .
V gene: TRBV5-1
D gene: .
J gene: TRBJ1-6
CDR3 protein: CASSLFENSPLHF
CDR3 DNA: TGCGCCAGCAGCTTGTTCGAGAATTCACCCCTCCACTTT

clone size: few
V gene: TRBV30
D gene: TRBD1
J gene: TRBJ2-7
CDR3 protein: CAWSVRGQHRYF
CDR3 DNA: TGTGCCTGGAGTGTACGGGGACAGCACCGCTACTTC

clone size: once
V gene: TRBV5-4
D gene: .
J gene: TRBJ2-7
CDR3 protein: CASSFYSGYEQYF
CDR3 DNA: TGTGCCAGCAGCTTCTACAGCGGCTACGAGCAGTACTTC

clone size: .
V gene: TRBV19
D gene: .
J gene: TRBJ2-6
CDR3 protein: CASGPGFSGANVLTF
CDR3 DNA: TGTGCCAGTGGGCCAGGTTTCTCTGGGGCCAACGTCCTGACTTTC

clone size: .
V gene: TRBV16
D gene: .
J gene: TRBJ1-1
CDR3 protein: CASSQYSLPTEAFF
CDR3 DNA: TGTGCCAGCAGCCAATACAGTCTTCCCACTGAAGCTTTCTTT

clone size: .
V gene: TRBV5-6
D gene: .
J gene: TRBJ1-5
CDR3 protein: CASSLFRGDSNQPQHF
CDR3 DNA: TGTGCCAGCAGCTTGTTCAGGGGTGATAGCAATCAGCCCCAGCATTTT

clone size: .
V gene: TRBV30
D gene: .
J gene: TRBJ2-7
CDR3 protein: CAWKTFPLSSYEQYF
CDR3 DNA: TGTGCCTGGAAGACATTCCCTCTAAGCTCCTACGAGCAGTACTTC

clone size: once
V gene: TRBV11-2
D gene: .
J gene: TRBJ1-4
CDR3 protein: CASSLERGIEKLFF
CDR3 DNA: TGTGCCAGCAGCTTAGAAAGAGGGATTGAAAAACTGTTTTTT

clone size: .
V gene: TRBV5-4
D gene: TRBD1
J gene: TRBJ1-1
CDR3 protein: CASSSSLTTGGGTEAFF
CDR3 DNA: TGTGCCAGCAGCTCGTCACTTACCACAGGGGGCGGGACTGAAGCTTTCTTT

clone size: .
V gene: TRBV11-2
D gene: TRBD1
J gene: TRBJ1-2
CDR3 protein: CASSLAGTGNYGYTF
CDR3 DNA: TGTGCCAGCAGCTTAGCCGGGACAGGGAACTATGGCTACACCTTC

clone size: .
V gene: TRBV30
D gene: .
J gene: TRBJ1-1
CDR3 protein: CAWSDSGTEAFF
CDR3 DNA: TGTGCCTGGAGTGATTCAGGGACTGAAGCTTTCTTT

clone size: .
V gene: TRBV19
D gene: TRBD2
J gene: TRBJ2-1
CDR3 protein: CASSIGTSGTYNEQFF
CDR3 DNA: TGTGCCAGTAGTATAGGGACTAGCGGGACCTACAATGAGCAGTTCTTC

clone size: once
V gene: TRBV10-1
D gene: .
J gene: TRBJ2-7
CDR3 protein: CASRRTSGYELYF
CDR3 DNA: TGCGCCAGCCGACGGACCAGCGGATACGAGCTGTACTTC

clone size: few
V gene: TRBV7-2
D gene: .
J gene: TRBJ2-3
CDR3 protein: CASSWMGDTQYF
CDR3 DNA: TGTGCCAGCAGCTGGATGGGGGATACGCAGTATTTT

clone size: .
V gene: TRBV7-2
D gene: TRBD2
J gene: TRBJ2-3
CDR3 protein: CASSIASGRALDTQYF
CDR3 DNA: TGTGCCAGCAGCATTGCTAGCGGGAGGGCTCTAGATACGCAGTATTTT

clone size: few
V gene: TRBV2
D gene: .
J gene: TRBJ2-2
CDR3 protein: CASSERGRELFF
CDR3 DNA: TGTGCCAGCAGTGAGAGGGGTCGGGAGCTGTTTTTT

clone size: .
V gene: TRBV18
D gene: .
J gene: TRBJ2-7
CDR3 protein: CASSPARLSYEQYF
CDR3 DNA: TGTGCCAGCTCACCTGCCAGGTTGTCCTACGAGCAGTACTTC

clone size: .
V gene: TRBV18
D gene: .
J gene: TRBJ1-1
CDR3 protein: CASSQGWASKAFF
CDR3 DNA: TGTGCCAGCTCACAGGGGTGGGCGTCTAAAGCTTTCTTT

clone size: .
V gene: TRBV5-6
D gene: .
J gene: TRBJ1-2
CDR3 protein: CASSLAGGGGYTF
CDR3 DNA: TGTGCCAGCAGCTTGGCGGGGGGCGGCGGCTACACCTTC

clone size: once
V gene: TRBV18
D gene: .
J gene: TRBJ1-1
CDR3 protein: CASSPNAANTEAFF
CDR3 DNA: TGTGCCAGCTCACCCAACGCCGCGAACACTGAAGCTTTCTTT